This T cell receptor (beta chain) was sequenced for a study of post-analysis software for immune sequencing data. About the research overall: Included among the disease courses, which were recorded for the cohort, were relapsing-remitting, secondary progressive and progressive-relapsing multiple sclerosis.

Carried by the TCR beta cDNA libraries were unique molecular identifiers. The authors obtained roughly 0.5 million cDNA molecules from roughly 1.1 to 9.2 million T cells. TCRdb reprocessed the PCR reads with MiXCR, giving one entry per CDR3 protein. Among over 700,000 distinct CDR3 sequences listed, 25% to 30% were seen once. The germline V gene encodes CDR1 MGHDK and CDR2 SYGVNS. The CDR3 loop spans 16 amino acids. Trimming took 2 bases from V and 4 from J, leaving 15 bases between them. With respect to this clonotype: Its antigen is not identified.

General observations from the study: Included in a set of a handful of TRBV segments more frequent in patients than controls were TRBV5-6, TRBV5-1 and TRBV20-1. Patients with multiple sclerosis recorded significantly lower normalized Chao1 diversity than controls, the study found. Same-batch preparations were strongly co-clustered by F measure.

The chain recombines TRBV25-1 with TRBJ2-1; D could derive from TRBD1 or TRBD2 (5 bases each). The TCR was taken from a girl between 10 and 17 years old with multiple sclerosis. The specimen was blood. CDR3 in amino acids: CASSEVPPGLYNEQFF. CDR3 DNA: TGTGCCAGCAGTGAAGTGCCCCCGGGGCTATACAATGAGCAGTTCTTC.